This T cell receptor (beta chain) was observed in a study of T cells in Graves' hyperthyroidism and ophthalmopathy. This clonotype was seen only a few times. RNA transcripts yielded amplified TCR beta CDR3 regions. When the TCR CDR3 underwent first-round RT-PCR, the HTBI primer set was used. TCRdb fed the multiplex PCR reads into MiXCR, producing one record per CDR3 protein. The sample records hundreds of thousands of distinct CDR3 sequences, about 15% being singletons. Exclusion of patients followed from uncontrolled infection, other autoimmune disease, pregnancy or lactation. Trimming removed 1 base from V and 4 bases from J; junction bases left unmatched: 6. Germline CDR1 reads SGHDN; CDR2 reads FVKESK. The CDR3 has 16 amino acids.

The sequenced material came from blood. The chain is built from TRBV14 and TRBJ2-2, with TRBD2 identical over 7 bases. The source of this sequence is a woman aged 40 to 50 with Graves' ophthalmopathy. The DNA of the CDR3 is TGTGCCAGCAGCCAAGTTGCGGGAGCGGGCACCGGGGAGCTGTTTTTT. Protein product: CASSQVAGAGTGELFF.